Presented here are 5 T cell receptor beta chains from one specimen sequenced in a study of beta chain features in type 1 diabetes. The investigators reverse transcribed all of the isolated RNA, so they sequenced expressed TCRB transcripts. Sequencing used immunoSEQ multiplex PCR; TCRdb keeps in-frame clones, though not all of them. The sample has hundreds of thousands of clones; 17% are singletons. Sequenced sample: naive CD4+ T cells from blood. These receptors originate from a woman younger than 35 in good health.

This chain joins TRBV18 and TRBJ2-3, with D unclear. The CDR3 loop spans 15 amino acids. CDR1 KGHSH and CDR2 LQKENI come from the germline V gene. V lost 6 bases and J lost 1, with 14 bases in between. The CDR3 here is CASSPQQDRTDTQYF. CDR3 DNA sequence: TGTGCCAGCTCGCCCCAGCAGGACCGCACAGATACGCAGTATTTT.

CDR3 amino acids: CASRPGLVNTGELFF. Here the CDR3 DNA reads TGTGCCAGCAGGCCGGGACTAGTCAACACCGGGGAGCTGTTTTTT. The chain couples TRBV7-2 to TRBJ2-2, with 8 positions matching TRBD2. There are 15 residues in the CDR3. Trimming took 6 bases from V and 2 from J; bases not matched to a gene: 5. Germline assignment: CDR1 SGHTA and CDR2 FQGNSA.

The chain uses TRBV7-9 and TRBJ1-2, with TRBD1 matching 8 bases. Germline V gene sequence: CDR1 SEHNR, CDR2 FQNEAQ (reference sequence). CDR3 length equals 15 residues. The V and J ends lost 5 bases and 1 base, in that order; junction bases with no gene match: 6. The CDR3 region is CASSPTGAVNYGYTF. In DNA form, the CDR3 reads TGTGCCAGCAGCCCGACAGGGGCAGTTAACTATGGCTACACCTTC.

This clone was seen a handful of times. The chain joins TRBV7-9 to TRBJ2-7, with 7 bases identical to TRBD1. V lost 5 bases to trimming and J lost 2 bases; unmatched junction nucleotides: 9. The CDR3 totals 15 residues. Germline lookup yields CDR1 SEHNR and CDR2 FQNEAQ (reference sequence). CDR3 sequence reads: CASSVTGTAAYEQYF. As DNA, the CDR3 is TGTGCCAGCAGCGTTACCGGGACAGCCGCCTACGAGCAGTACTTC.

This clone was seen a few times. The gene calls are TRBV4-3 and TRBJ2-3; TRBD1 matches 7 bases. The trim removed 0 bases at V and 0 bases at J, leaving 15 bases unmatched. The germline V gene encodes CDR1 LGHNA and CDR2 YSLEER. This CDR3 is 20 amino acids long. The CDR3 reads CASSQDKSHRGDQSTDTQYF. In DNA, the CDR3 is TGCGCCAGCAGCCAAGACAAGTCCCACAGGGGCGACCAAAGCACAGATACGCAGTATTTT.